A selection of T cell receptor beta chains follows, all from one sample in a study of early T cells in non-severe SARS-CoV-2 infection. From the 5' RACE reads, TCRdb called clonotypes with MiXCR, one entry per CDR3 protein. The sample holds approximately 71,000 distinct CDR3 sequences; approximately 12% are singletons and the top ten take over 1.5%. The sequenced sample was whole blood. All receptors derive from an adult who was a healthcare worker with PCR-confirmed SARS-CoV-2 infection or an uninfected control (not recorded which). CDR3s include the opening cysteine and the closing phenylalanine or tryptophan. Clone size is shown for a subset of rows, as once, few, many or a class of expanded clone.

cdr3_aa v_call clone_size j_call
CAWSLTGEGEQYF TRBV30 - TRBJ2-7
CASSTLWETQYF TRBV7-2 - TRBJ2-5
CASRSGGRGTDTQYF TRBV7-8 few TRBJ2-3
CASSYSTQNTGELFF TRBV6-5 many TRBJ2-2
CASSLGQGIQPQHF TRBV5-1 many TRBJ1-5
CASSFYRVSNYGYTF TRBV7-9 - TRBJ1-2
CASRKGGVGHGNTIYF TRBV12-3/TRBV12-4 many TRBJ1-3
CASSSREFLNEQFF TRBV7-9 - TRBJ2-1
CASRSIQGMAEAFF TRBV6-6 - TRBJ1-1
CASSSRTDGYTF TRBV11-1 - TRBJ1-2
CASSYPPVEQYF TRBV6-2/TRBV6-3 - TRBJ2-7
CSAQTSGGAQETQYF TRBV20-1 many TRBJ2-5
CSVAVDRGHEQFF TRBV29-1 few TRBJ2-1
CASSLGGDRGYEQYF TRBV12-3/TRBV12-4 few TRBJ2-7
CVWSPRGSYNSPLHF TRBV30 - TRBJ1-6
CASSELENTEAFF TRBV2 once TRBJ1-1
CAISLQREQFF TRBV10-3 many TRBJ2-1
CASTPPLGHPRTYNSPLHF TRBV28 - TRBJ1-6
CASSPTSGAQETQYF TRBV10-2 - TRBJ2-5
CSASPAHSNNEQFF TRBV20-1 few TRBJ2-1
CASSLAGQGNSPLHF TRBV7-2 - TRBJ1-6
CASSSTDTQYF TRBV6-2/TRBV6-3 - TRBJ2-3
CASSSKDRKNEKLFF TRBV5-4 few TRBJ1-4
CASSSRDRRTDTQYF TRBV7-8 few TRBJ2-3
CASSTDRGRDTQYF TRBV7-8 few TRBJ2-3
CASSVTSGRTDTQYF TRBV6-2/TRBV6-3 few TRBJ2-3
CSATHQGAGYGYTF TRBV20-1 few TRBJ1-2
CASSSGQGAGTDTQYF TRBV7-2 many TRBJ2-3
CASSMPGLPLDTQYF TRBV6-2/TRBV6-3 many TRBJ2-3
CASSQTRLGWETQYF TRBV5-4 few TRBJ2-5
CASARGGIDEQFF TRBV7-3 few TRBJ2-1
CSGGQGIKAEAFF TRBV29-1 few TRBJ1-1
CASREQGAWQPQHF TRBV2 - TRBJ1-5
CASSSKRQGTSAYGYTF TRBV5-1 many TRBJ1-2
CASSFKGKGEKLFF TRBV12-3/TRBV12-4 - TRBJ1-4
CSAEMGAGRVTQYF TRBV20-1 few TRBJ2-3
CASSVVAVDTQYF TRBV7-2 many TRBJ2-3
CASSWGRETQYF TRBV2 few TRBJ2-5
CASSSRDRGTEAFF TRBV5-1 - TRBJ1-1
CASSFQGAAAEAFF TRBV5-1 few TRBJ1-1
CASSDRDSGNTIYF TRBV18 many TRBJ1-3
CASRREQGPLEQYF TRBV27 - TRBJ2-7
CASRRGDNTEAFF TRBV5-1 - TRBJ1-1
CAISGSGQGRNIQYF TRBV10-3 many TRBJ2-4
CASSYFPQGISSYNEQFF TRBV6-2/TRBV6-3 many TRBJ2-1
CASSLGVNQPQHF TRBV11-2 many TRBJ1-5
CASSPRAGTTDTQYF TRBV9 many TRBJ2-3
CASSLAPSGGFDDTQYF TRBV11-2 many TRBJ2-3
CASRTPGREKLFF TRBV12-3/TRBV12-4 - TRBJ1-4
CASDGTSGGAEDTQYF TRBV10-2 few TRBJ2-3
CASSLGRGAHNEQFF TRBV5-1 few TRBJ2-1
CASSGSVTHGELFF TRBV5-1 - TRBJ2-2
CASSSLALSNYGYTF TRBV7-8 few TRBJ1-2
CASNQGLHTGEQYF TRBV4-1 - TRBJ2-7
CASSGGAGADTQYF TRBV11-3 few TRBJ2-3
CASSYGLSDTQYF TRBV12-3/TRBV12-4 many TRBJ2-3
CASSETPFGEQFF TRBV6-1 many TRBJ2-1
CASSPIQGANEKLFF TRBV25-1 - TRBJ1-4
CASSLQGQGYGYTF TRBV7-2 - TRBJ1-2
CASSSGQARSTGELFF TRBV5-4 few TRBJ2-2